These T cell receptor beta chains were read from a single sample in a study of a mutant IDH1 vaccine in newly diagnosed glioma. Their antigen targets remain unknown. Method: immunoSEQ multiplex PCR; TCRdb's copy keeps in-frame clones and lacks some. This table holds 70,000 to 95,000 clones, around 85% found once. The starting material was PBMCs, obtained from a glioma patient whose treatment included an IDH1 peptide vaccine. The source of these receptors is a woman between 45 and 65 years old with glioma. Both conserved end residues are trimmed from each CDR3.

J gene: TRBJ2-4; V gene: TRBV19; CDR3 protein: ASSPWDRGNIQY
J gene: TRBJ2-5; V gene: TRBV7-8; CDR3 protein: ASSSPPGHQETQY
J gene: TRBJ1-4; V gene: TRBV30; CDR3 protein: ALDPTGTRRRGVNEKLF
J gene: TRBJ2-7; V gene: TRBV7-2; CDR3 protein: ASSLDGGTYEQY
J gene: TRBJ1-6; V gene: TRBV28; CDR3 protein: ASNYNSPLH
J gene: TRBJ2-3; V gene: TRBV7-2; CDR3 protein: ASSLSGFRDTQY
J gene: TRBJ1-2; V gene: TRBV27; CDR3 protein: ASSRRAGYGYT
J gene: TRBJ2-1; V gene: TRBV5-4; CDR3 protein: ASRPGSGRARTVYNEQF
J gene: TRBJ1-6; V gene: TRBV6-6; CDR3 protein: AAGTTYNSPLH
J gene: TRBJ2-3; V gene: TRBV5-1; CDR3 protein: ASSSSSGADTQY
J gene: TRBJ2-7; V gene: TRBV6-5; CDR3 protein: ASSHRDRGYEQY
J gene: TRBJ2-1; V gene: TRBV9; CDR3 protein: ASSVAGTSSYNEQF
J gene: TRBJ2-1; V gene: TRBV7-3; CDR3 protein: ASSLTTGSFNEQF
J gene: TRBJ2-1; V gene: TRBV9; CDR3 protein: ASSATRGEQF
J gene: TRBJ2-3; V gene: TRBV19; CDR3 protein: ASSIDLLITDTQY
J gene: TRBJ2-2; V gene: TRBV19; CDR3 protein: ASSIYGTSGRSPGELF
J gene: TRBJ2-1; V gene: TRBV21-1; CDR3 protein: ASFGDRVQVLYNEQF
J gene: TRBJ2-1; V gene: TRBV18; CDR3 protein: ASLGGVSMDEQF
J gene: TRBJ2-5; V gene: TRBV2; CDR3 protein: ASKYTVEQY
J gene: TRBJ2-7; V gene: TRBV9; CDR3 protein: ASSVGGGGDEQY
J gene: TRBJ1-1; V gene: TRBV19; CDR3 protein: ASSSRGTKAF
J gene: TRBJ2-1; V gene: TRBV21-1; CDR3 protein: ASSKTPGTLRYNEQF
J gene: TRBJ2-7; V gene: TRBV11-2; CDR3 protein: ASSWGPSYEQY
J gene: TRBJ2-1; V gene: TRBV11-2; CDR3 protein: ASSLGYRGDGNEQF
J gene: TRBJ1-4; V gene: TRBV6-5; CDR3 protein: ASSGAYRNEKLF
J gene: TRBJ1-1; V gene: TRBV6-1; CDR3 protein: ASLRGGATEAF
J gene: TRBJ1-5; V gene: TRBV6-6; CDR3 protein: ASSYPGQNQPQH
J gene: TRBJ2-1; V gene: TRBV25-1; CDR3 protein: ASSLGLAGVNEQF